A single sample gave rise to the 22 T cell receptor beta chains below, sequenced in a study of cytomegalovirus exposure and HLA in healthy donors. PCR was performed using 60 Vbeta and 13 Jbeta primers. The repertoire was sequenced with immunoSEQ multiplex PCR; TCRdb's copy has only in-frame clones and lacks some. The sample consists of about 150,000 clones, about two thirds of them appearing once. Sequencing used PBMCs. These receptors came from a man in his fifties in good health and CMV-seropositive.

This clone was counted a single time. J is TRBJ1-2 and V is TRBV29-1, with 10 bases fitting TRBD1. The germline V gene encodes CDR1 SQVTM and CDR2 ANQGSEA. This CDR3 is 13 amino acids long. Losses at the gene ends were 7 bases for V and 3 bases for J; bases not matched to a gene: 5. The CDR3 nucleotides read TGCAGCGCCCGGACAGGGGGTGACTATGGCTACACCTTC. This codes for CSARTGGDYGYTF.

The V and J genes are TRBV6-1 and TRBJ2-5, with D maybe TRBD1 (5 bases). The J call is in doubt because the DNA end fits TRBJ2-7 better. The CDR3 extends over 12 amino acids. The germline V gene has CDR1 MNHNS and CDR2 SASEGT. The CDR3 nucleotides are TGTGCCAGCAGTAATACAGGTCCCGAGCAGTACTTC. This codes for CASSNTGPEQYF.

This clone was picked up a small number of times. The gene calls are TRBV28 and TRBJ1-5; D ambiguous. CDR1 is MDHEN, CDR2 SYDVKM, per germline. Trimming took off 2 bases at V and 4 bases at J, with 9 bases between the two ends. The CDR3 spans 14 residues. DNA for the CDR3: TGTGCCAGCAGTTTAGTCCGGGGAAATCAGCCCCAGCATTTT. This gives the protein CASSLVRGNQPQHF.

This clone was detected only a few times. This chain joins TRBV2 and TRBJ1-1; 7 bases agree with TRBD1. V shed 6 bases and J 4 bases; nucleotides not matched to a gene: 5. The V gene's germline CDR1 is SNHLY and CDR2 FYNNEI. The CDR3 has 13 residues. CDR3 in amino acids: CASSDSGGTEAFF. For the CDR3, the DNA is TGTGCCAGCAGCGACTCAGGGGGCACTGAAGCTTTCTTT.

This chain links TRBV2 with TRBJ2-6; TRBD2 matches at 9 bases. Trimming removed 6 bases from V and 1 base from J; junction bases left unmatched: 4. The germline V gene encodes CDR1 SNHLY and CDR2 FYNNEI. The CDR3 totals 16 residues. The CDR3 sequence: CASRRREGSGANVLTF. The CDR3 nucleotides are TGTGCCAGCAGAAGGCGGGAGGGTTCTGGGGCCAACGTCCTGACTTTC.

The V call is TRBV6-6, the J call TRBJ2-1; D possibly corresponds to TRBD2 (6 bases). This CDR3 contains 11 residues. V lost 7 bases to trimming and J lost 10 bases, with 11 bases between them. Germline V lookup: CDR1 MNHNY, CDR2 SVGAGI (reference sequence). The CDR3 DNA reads TGTGCCAGCACCCAACGGGGGGAGCAGTTCTTC. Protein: CASTQRGEQFF.

In DNA form, the CDR3 reads TGTGCCAGCAGTTGGCGCAGGTCTGAAAAACTGTTTTTT. Residues: CASSWRRSEKLFF. This rearrangement joins TRBV6-6 to TRBJ1-4; D gene ambiguous. The CDR3 has 13 residues. Per germline, CDR1 MNHNY and CDR2 SVGAGI (reference sequence). The V end was cut by 4 bases, the J end by 7 bases, with 10 bases between.

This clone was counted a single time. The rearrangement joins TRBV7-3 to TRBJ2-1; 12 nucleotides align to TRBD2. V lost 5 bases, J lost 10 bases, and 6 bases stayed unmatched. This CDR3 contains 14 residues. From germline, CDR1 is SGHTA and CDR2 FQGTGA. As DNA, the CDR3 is TGTGCCAGCAGCGGACTAGCGGGGTCTGGGGAGCAGTTCTTC. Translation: CASSGLAGSGEQFF. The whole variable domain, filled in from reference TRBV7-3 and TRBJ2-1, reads GAGVSQTPSNKVTEKGKYVELRCDPISGHTALYWYRQSLGQGPEFLIYFQGTGAADDSGLPNDRFFAVRPEGSVSTLKIQRTERGDSAVYLCASSGLAGSGEQFFGPGTRLTVL.

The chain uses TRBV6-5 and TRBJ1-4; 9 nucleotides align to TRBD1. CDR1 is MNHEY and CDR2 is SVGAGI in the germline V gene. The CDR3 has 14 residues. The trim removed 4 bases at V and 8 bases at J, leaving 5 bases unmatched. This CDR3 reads CASSSGQGGEKLFF. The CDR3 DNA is TGTGCCAGCAGTTCGGGACAGGGTGGCGAAAAACTGTTTTTT.

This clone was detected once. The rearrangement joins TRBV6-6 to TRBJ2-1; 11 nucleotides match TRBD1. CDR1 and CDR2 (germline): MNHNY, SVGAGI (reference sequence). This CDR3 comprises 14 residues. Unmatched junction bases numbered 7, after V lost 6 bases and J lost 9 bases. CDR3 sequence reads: CASRLGQGAGEQFF. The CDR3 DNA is TGTGCCAGCAGACTCGGACAGGGGGCGGGTGAGCAGTTCTTC.

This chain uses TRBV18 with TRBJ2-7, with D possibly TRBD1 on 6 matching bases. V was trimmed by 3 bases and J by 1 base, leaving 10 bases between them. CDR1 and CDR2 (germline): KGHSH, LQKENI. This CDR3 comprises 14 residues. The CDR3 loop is CASSPDRQSYEQYF. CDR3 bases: TGTGCCAGCTCACCGGACAGACAATCCTACGAGCAGTACTTC.

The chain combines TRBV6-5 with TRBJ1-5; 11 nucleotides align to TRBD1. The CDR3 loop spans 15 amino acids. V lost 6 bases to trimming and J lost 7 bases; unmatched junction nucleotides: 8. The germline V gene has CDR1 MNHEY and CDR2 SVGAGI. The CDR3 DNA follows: TGTGCCAGCAGGCCGGACAGGGGGCTTCGACAGCCCCAGCATTTT. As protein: CASRPDRGLRQPQHF.

In DNA form, the CDR3 reads TGTGCCAGCGGGGACAGGGGGCTAGGGTATGGCTACACCTTC. It translates to CASGDRGLGYGYTF. The rearrangement links TRBV2 to TRBJ1-2, with TRBD1 identical over 12 bases. Germline V gene sequence: CDR1 SNHLY, CDR2 FYNNEI. This CDR3 region has 14 residues. The V segment lost 8 bases and the J segment 5 bases; nucleotides outside the gene matches: 6. Looking up the rest from reference TRBV2 and TRBJ1-2 gives the full variable domain: EPEVTQTPSHQVTQMGQEVILRCVPISNHLYFYWYRQILGQKVEFLVSFYNNEISEKSEIFDDQFSVERPDGSNFTLKIRSTKLEDSAMYFCASGDRGLGYGYTFGSGTRLTVV.

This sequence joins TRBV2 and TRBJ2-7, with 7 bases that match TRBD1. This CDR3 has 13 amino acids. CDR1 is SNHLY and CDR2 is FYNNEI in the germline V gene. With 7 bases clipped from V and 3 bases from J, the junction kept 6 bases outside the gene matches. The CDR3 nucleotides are TGTGCCAGCATTGCCGGACAGGTCTACGAGCAGTACTTC. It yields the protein CASIAGQVYEQYF.

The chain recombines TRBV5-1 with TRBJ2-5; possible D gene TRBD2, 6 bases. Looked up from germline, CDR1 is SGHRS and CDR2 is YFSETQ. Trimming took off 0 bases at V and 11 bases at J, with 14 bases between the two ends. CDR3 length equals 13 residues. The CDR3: CASSLAGVGEQYF. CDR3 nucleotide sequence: TGCGCCAGCAGCTTGGCGGGGGTGGGGGAGCAGTACTTC.

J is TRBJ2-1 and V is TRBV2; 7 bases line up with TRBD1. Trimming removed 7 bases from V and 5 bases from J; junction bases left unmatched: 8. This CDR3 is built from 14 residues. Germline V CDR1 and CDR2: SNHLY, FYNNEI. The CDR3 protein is CASTPQTGNNEQFF. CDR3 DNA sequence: TGTGCCAGCACTCCTCAGACAGGGAACAATGAGCAGTTCTTC.

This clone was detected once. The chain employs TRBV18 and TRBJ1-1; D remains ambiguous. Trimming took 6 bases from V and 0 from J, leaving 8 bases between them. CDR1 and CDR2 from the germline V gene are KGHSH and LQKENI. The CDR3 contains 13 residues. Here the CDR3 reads CASSTRVNTEAFF. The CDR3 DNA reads TGTGCCAGCTCGACGAGGGTGAACACTGAAGCTTTCTTT.

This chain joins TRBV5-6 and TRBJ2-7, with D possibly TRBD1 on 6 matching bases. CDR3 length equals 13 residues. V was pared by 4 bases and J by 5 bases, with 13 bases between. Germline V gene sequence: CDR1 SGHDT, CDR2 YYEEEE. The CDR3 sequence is CASSLGASDEQYF. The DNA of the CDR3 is TGTGCCAGCAGCCTGGGGGCTTCGGACGAGCAGTACTTC.

The CDR3 DNA sequence: TGTGCCAGTAGTATAACAGGGTACACTGAAGCTTTCTTT. This translates into CASSITGYTEAFF. V is TRBV19 and J is TRBJ1-1; possible D gene TRBD1, 6 bases. Trimming stripped 2 bases from V and 3 bases from J, with 7 bases between. The germline CDR1 and CDR2 sequences are LNHDA and SQIVND (reference sequence). This CDR3 comprises 13 residues.

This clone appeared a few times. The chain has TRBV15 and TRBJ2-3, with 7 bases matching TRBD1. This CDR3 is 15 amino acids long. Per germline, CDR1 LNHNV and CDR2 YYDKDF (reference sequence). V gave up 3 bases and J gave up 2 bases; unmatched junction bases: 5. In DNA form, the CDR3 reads TGTGCCACCAGCAGTCTCGACAGGGACACAGATACGCAGTATTTT. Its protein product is CATSSLDRDTDTQYF.

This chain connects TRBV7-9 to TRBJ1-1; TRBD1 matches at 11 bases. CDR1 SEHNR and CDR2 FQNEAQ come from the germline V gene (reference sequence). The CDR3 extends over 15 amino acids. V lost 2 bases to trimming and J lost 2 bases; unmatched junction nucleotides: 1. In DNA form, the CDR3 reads TGTGCCAGCAGCTTACGGACAGGGGGCAACACTGAAGCTTTCTTT. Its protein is CASSLRTGGNTEAFF.

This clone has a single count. CDR3 bases: TGCGCCAGCAGCCGAGGGACCCCGGACAGAAACACCGGGGAGCTGTTTTTT. The encoded protein is CASSRGTPDRNTGELFF. The V call is TRBV5-1, the J call TRBJ2-2; tentative D call: TRBD1 (6 bases). Per the germline V gene, CDR1 is SGHRS and CDR2 is YFSETQ. The CDR3 extends over 17 amino acids. Trimming removed 4 bases at V and 2 bases at J, with 18 bases between.